The 17 T cell receptor beta chains below were found in one sample sequenced in a study of OX40 agonist ivuxolimab in advanced cancers. The method behind the library was the immunoSEQ multiplex PCR assay. TCRdb mirrors the immuneACCESS table, restricted to in-frame sequences. Some clones are absent from its copies; in checked studies, under half trace to an unresolved V gene, and the reason for the others is unknown. The sample table lists over 80,000 clones, about 80% of them with a count of one. The ten largest clones represent around 5% of the sample. This sample comprised CD4+ or CD8+ T cells sorted from blood, obtained in a trial of the OX40 agonist ivuxolimab. All receptors derive from an adult with an advanced solid tumor such as melanoma, head and neck, liver or kidney cancer.

The V call is TRBV18, the J call TRBJ2-3; maybe TRBD2 (6 bases). This CDR3 comprises 18 residues. Per the germline V gene, CDR1 is KGHSH and CDR2 is LQKENI. Trimming took 5 bases from V and 3 from J, leaving 24 bases between them. CDR3 bases: TGTGCCAGCTCAAGGAGGGTTCCTCGGTCTGAAGGGACAGATACGCAGTATTTT. Protein: CASSRRVPRSEGTDTQYF.

The J gene is TRBJ2-2, the V gene TRBV6-1; no firm D call. There are 14 residues in the CDR3. V gave up 2 bases and J gave up 3 bases, with 7 bases separating them. The V gene's germline CDR1 is MNHNS and CDR2 SASEGT. This CDR3 is CASSENEYTGELFF. CDR3 nucleotide sequence: TGTGCCAGCAGTGAAAACGAGTACACCGGGGAGCTGTTTTTT.

The genes are TRBV5-4 and TRBJ1-5, with a possible D match to TRBD1 (5 bases). V was clipped by 7 bases and J by 11 bases, with 19 bases between them. Germline V gene sequence: CDR1 SGHNT, CDR2 YYREEE (reference sequence). The CDR3 runs 13 residues. CDR3 sequence: CASAGTGESAQHF. CDR3 DNA sequence: TGTGCCAGCGCCGGGACGGGAGAATCAGCCCAGCATTTT.

This chain joins TRBV6-4 and TRBJ2-1; 13 bases match TRBD2. The germline V gene has CDR1 MRHNA and CDR2 SNTAGT. This CDR3 is 16 amino acids long. The V and J ends lost 1 base and 7 bases, in that order; junction bases with no gene match: 4. CDR3 sequence (DNA): TGTGCCAGCAGTGACTTAGGACTAGCGGGGGTTAATGAGCAGTTCTTC. Its protein product is CASSDLGLAGVNEQFF.

This clone was counted only a few times. The chain employs TRBV27 and TRBJ2-7; the D gene is possibly TRBD1 (5 bases). Germline V lookup: CDR1 MNHEY, CDR2 SMNVEV (reference sequence). CDR3 size: 13 residues. V dropped 5 bases and J dropped 2 bases, with 10 bases sitting between them. The chain's CDR3 is CASSRTTAYEQYF. CDR3 DNA sequence: TGTGCCAGCAGTCGGACAACCGCCTACGAGCAGTACTTC.

The V gene is TRBV9, the J gene TRBJ2-1, with TRBD2 identical over 8 bases. After removal of 0 bases from V and 4 bases from J, the junction contained 3 bases not matched to a gene. The CDR3 covers 15 residues. Germline CDR1 is SGDLS and CDR2 is YYNGEE. This CDR3 is CASSVEGTSYNEQFF. The CDR3, as DNA: TGTGCCAGCAGCGTAGAGGGGACTAGTTACAATGAGCAGTTCTTC.

This clone was seen more than once but under ten times. The V and J genes are TRBV28 and TRBJ1-1; tentatively, D is TRBD1 (5 bases). Germline assignment: CDR1 MDHEN and CDR2 SYDVKM. Trimming cost V 5 bases and J 10 bases, with 14 bases left between them. The CDR3 consists of 12 residues. This chain's CDR3 is CASSDRDRGAFF. In DNA, the CDR3 is TGTGCCAGCAGTGACCGGGACCGCGGAGCTTTCTTT.

The V and J genes are TRBV11-2 and TRBJ2-1; 11 bases map to TRBD2. After removal of 1 base from V and 8 bases from J, the junction contained 7 bases not matched to a gene. CDR3 length equals 16 residues. Looked up from germline, CDR1 is SGHAT and CDR2 is FQNNGV. CDR3 protein: CASSLVWLAGGDEQFF. CDR3 coding DNA: TGTGCCAGCAGCTTAGTATGGCTAGCGGGAGGCGATGAGCAGTTCTTC.

V usage is TRBV5-6 and J usage is TRBJ2-2; 7 bases agree with TRBD2. The CDR3 covers 13 residues. V lost 3 bases and J lost 4; bases outside the gene matches: 0. Germline CDR1 reads SGHDT; CDR2 reads YYEEEE. The CDR3: CASSWTSTGELFF. The CDR3 DNA reads TGTGCCAGCAGCTGGACTAGCACCGGGGAGCTGTTTTTT.

This clone showed up just once. This sequence joins TRBV4-2 and TRBJ2-1; 10 bases are shared with TRBD2. V trimming: 0 bases; J trimming: 7 bases; junction bases outside the gene matches: 12. The CDR3 runs to 18 residues. Germline lookup yields CDR1 LGHNA and CDR2 YNFKEQ. In nucleotides, the CDR3 is TGTGCCAGCAGCCAAGATTTGGGGCTAGCGGGAGTCGGGAATGAGCAGTTCTTC. Translated, it gives CASSQDLGLAGVGNEQFF.

The V and J genes are TRBV5-4 and TRBJ2-1; perhaps D is TRBD1 or TRBD2 (5 bases each). The germline V and J ends were trimmed by 1 base and 1 base, with 9 bases remaining between them. Germline loops: CDR1 SGHNT, CDR2 YYREEE (reference sequence). This CDR3 is 15 amino acids long. For the CDR3, the DNA is TGTGCCAGCAGCTTGTCGGGACCTTCCTACAATGAGCAGTTCTTC. Translating gives CASSLSGPSYNEQFF.

The chain recombines TRBV12-5 with TRBJ1-2; 7 nucleotides line up with TRBD1. V trimming: 7 bases; J trimming: 3 bases; junction bases outside the gene matches: 8. The CDR3 has 14 residues. CDR1 is LGHNT, CDR2 FRNRAP, per germline. The CDR3 loop reads CASDGQESHYGYTF. The CDR3 nucleotides read TGTGCTAGTGATGGACAGGAAAGTCACTATGGCTACACCTTC.

The chain couples TRBV29-1 to TRBJ2-4, with TRBD1 matching over 9 bases. The CDR3 has 14 amino acids. The V gene's germline CDR1 is SQVTM and CDR2 ANQGSEA. With 6 bases clipped from V and 0 bases from J, the junction kept 3 bases outside the gene matches. The CDR3 coding sequence is TGCAGCGTCCCGGACAGGGGAGCCAAAAACATTCAGTACTTC. Translation gives CSVPDRGAKNIQYF.

The CDR3: CAISAVTSGNEQFF. CDR3 coding DNA: TGTGCCATCAGTGCCGTGACTAGCGGGAATGAGCAGTTCTTC. The rearrangement joins TRBV10-3 to TRBJ2-1; 10 nucleotides align to TRBD2. This CDR3 contains 14 residues. Per germline, CDR1 ENHRY and CDR2 SYGVKD. V shed 4 bases, J shed 7 bases, and the junction held 4 bases outside the gene matches.

CDR3 in DNA: TGTGCCAGCAGCCCGGGACTAGCGGGGGGGCAAGATACGCAGTATTTT. Protein: CASSPGLAGGQDTQYF. The rearrangement uses TRBV7-2 and TRBJ2-3; TRBD2 matches at 16 bases. The V gene end was trimmed by 5 bases and the J gene end by 5 bases; junction bases not matched to a gene: 4. Germline V lookup: CDR1 SGHTA, CDR2 FQGNSA. This CDR3 comprises 16 residues.

The CDR3 here is CASGLTMGQGAGANVLTF. As DNA, the CDR3 is TGTGCTAGTGGTTTGACCATGGGACAGGGGGCCGGGGCCAACGTCCTGACTTTC. J is TRBJ2-6 and V is TRBV12-5, with 12 bases that match TRBD1. J gave up 4 bases and V 2 bases, and 6 bases lay outside the gene matches. The CDR3 spans 18 residues. Germline CDR1 reads LGHNT; CDR2 reads FRNRAP.

The rearrangement joins TRBV7-9 to TRBJ1-1; no firm D call. Per germline, CDR1 SEHNR and CDR2 FQNEAQ (reference sequence). This CDR3 spans 11 amino acids. Between the trimmed V and J ends, which lost 1 base and 6 bases, there was a span of 3 bases. The CDR3 is CASSLEPEAFF. In DNA, the CDR3 is TGTGCCAGCAGCTTAGAACCTGAAGCTTTCTTT.